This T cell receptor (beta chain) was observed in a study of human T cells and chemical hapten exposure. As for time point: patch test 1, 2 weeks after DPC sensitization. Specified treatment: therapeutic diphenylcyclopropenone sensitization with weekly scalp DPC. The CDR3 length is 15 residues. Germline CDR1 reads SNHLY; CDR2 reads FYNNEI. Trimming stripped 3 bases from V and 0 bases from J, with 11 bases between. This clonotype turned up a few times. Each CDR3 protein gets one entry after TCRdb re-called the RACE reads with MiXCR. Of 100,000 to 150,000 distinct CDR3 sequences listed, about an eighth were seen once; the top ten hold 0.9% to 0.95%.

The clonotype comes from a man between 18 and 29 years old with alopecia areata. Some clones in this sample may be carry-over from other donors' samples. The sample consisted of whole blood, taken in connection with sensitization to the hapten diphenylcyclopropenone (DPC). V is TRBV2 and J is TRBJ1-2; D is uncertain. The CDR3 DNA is TGTGCCAGCAGTGAGGGCAGCCAAGCTAACTATGGCTACACCTTC. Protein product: CASSEGSQANYGYTF.